This T cell receptor beta chain is from a study of T cell repertoires in cytomegalovirus infection. In the study overall: Based on public TCR beta signatures, there were indications of CMV infection and of a matching HLA type. Points from the study as a whole: Summed frequency of shared TCR beta families picked out CMV carriers who also had the relevant HLA. HLA-C-restricted CMV clonotypes gave the most frequent clonotype in two of eight donors.

In this sample, this clonotype turned up many times. No antigen is known for it. TCRdb processed the reads anew with MiXCR; each CDR3 protein has one entry. The sample has some 350,000 distinct CDR3 sequences; about a sixth are singletons. The CDR3 sequence is 11 residues long. Germline values: CDR1 SGHTA, CDR2 FQGNSA. Trimming stripped 2 bases from V and 6 bases from J, with 2 bases between. This clonotype was sampled from a human donor in good health (CMV status not recorded). Some clones in this sample may be carry-over from other donors' samples. The genes are TRBV7-2 and TRBJ2-1; no firm D call. Material: PBMCs. The CDR3 sequence is CASSLINEQFF. The DNA of the CDR3 is TGTGCCAGCAGCTTAATCAATGAGCAGTTCTTC.